Here is one T cell receptor (beta chain) with its context. Its antigen is unknown. No base qualities exist here, and no much larger clone lies one base off it. The library was produced with the immunoSEQ multiplex PCR assay. The multiplex PCR relied on a mix of 60 forward primers for TCR Vbeta segments and 13 reverse primers for TCR Jbeta segments. The CDR3 region of rearranged TCR beta genes was amplified from genomic DNA with a multiplex PCR assay. Amplified TCR beta libraries were sequenced as 87-base-pair reads on the Illumina HiSeq System. The paper's processing steps were these. A later analysis counted approximately 76 million unique TCR beta chains across the 666 repertoires, and 10 million to 12 million of these chains were shared by at least two donors. A nearest-neighbor algorithm error-corrected the raw reads and collapsed the reads into unique sequences, merging closely related sequences to remove PCR and sequencing errors. V, D and J gene segments were assigned by aligning CDR3 sequences to IMGT reference sequences. For a sequence to be retained, a match of at least six nucleotides was required to both a V gene segment and a J gene segment. Rearrangements were classified as productive when the CDR3 lacked stop codons and remained in frame with V and J, and all other rearrangements were classified as non-productive. Following IMGT convention, CDR3 was defined as the stretch from the second conserved V-encoded cysteine up to the conserved J-encoded phenylalanine. The earlier analysis of approximately 500 of the donors excluded sequences that lacked an unambiguous match to a single V gene segment. In an earlier analysis of almost 600 of the donors, a V segment was called functional when productive rearrangements were above 56.7%, and segregating when the standard deviation between donors exceeded 5%. A statistical classification framework was built for diagnosing cytomegalovirus status from the catalog of TCR beta chain sequences. V and J gene assignment, in a later analysis, came from comparing TCR nucleotide sequences with IMGT/GENE-DB human TR gene sequences. Using the TCRdist pipeline, a later analysis assigned CDR3 sequences along with most-parsimonious VDJ recombination scenarios. A later analysis defined each TCR beta chain by its CDR3 amino acid sequence plus V-gene family, and excluded reads lacking a unique V-gene family. In a later analysis, approximately 590 highly shared, low-generation-probability nucleotide sequences were removed to address suspected cross-contamination and a sequencing artifact. In a later analysis, a clonal expansion index was calculated for each public chain from normalized within-repertoire ranks of inferred template counts. A later analysis computed generation probabilities with a VDJ recombination model fitted to out-of-frame rearrangements, and checked the results against IGoR. In a later analysis, hypergeometric tests were used to score TCR-TCR, TCR-HLA and TCR-CMV co-occurrence, with a repertoire-size bias correction applied to TCR pairs. False discovery rates were estimated in a later analysis by permuting HLA or CMV assignments 20 times. In a later analysis, co-occurring TCRs were grouped using DBSCAN, with TCRdist sequence similarity added in when clustering inside HLA-allele-positive subsets. For co-occurrence clustering, repertoires with fewer than 30,000 or more than 120,000 public chains were excluded, along with four to six repertoires with anomalous nucleotide sharing. Sourced from immuneACCESS, this table was stored by TCRdb with only in-frame sequences that have V and J called. A share of the clones is absent; for the studies checked, an unresolved V gene accounts for under half, and the remainder has no known explanation. D and trimming come from the DNA, and the V and J calls and clone size come from that table. This sample gives approximately 95,000 clones in total; approximately 80% of them show up just once. About 4.4% of the sample belongs to the ten largest clones.

The sample belongs to a study of cytomegalovirus exposure and HLA in healthy donors (dated by TCRdb to 2017 to 2019). Study-wide context: According to an earlier analysis of 587 of the donors, about 179 million T cells yielded some 110 million unique TCR beta sequences and about 280 Gb of sequence data. An early release that covered about 600 HLA-typed donors contained around 300 gigabases of sequencing data and approximately 85 million unique TCR sequences. Among the approximately 430 genotyped donors, around 81% belonged to the genetic ancestry cluster associated with self-reported Caucasian donors. The study was designed to test whether signatures of past pathogen exposure could be identified by cataloging public T cell receptors. The T cell repertoires of around 730 subjects were profiled by immunosequencing and related to cytomegalovirus serostatus. In addition to the first cohort of 666 subjects, a separate validation cohort of 130 or so different subjects was used. To predict cytomegalovirus infection status, the study brought together high-throughput TCR immunosequencing, statistical association of individual TCRs with disease status, and machine learning. A later analysis re-analyzed previously published TCR beta repertoires from 650 to 800 donors and added high-resolution HLA genotyping to study TCR occurrence patterns. The later analysis used no new phenotypic data to find candidate immune exposures, relying instead on TCR beta sequences and their occurrence across donors. To decide whether each TCR beta V gene segment behaved as functional or pseudogenic, an earlier analysis of some 600 of the donors relied on high-throughput TCR beta sequencing. Donor age, sex, ethnicity and CMV serostatus were compiled alongside the repertoire data. In a later genetic analysis, genome-wide SNP genotypes for about three fifths of the 666 donors were used, and that subset was treated as a discovery cohort. All discovery cohort repertoires had been generated on a single sequencing platform. HLA typing covered class I and class II loci at four-digit resolution. The number of donors typed differed by locus, with about 629-640 for A, B, C, DRB1 and DQB1, roughly 520 for DQA1, about 610 for DPA1, and some 440 for DPB1. Because of strong linkage in the cohort, roughly five DR-DQ haplotypes were treated as single units for association and clustering. On average, about 200,000 unique TCR beta nucleotide sequences were sequenced per donor among about 400 genotyped donors of the cohort, with approximately 18% of those sequences being non-productive.

From a lookup of the germline V gene (reference sequence), CDR1 and CDR2 are LNHNV and YYDKDF. V and J are trimmed by 8 bases and 0 bases, and the gene matches miss 10 bases of the junction. Counted from cysteine to phenylalanine, this CDR3 has 17 amino acids. The DNA shown is the 51-base CDR3, in frame from base 1. Study-wide conclusions, independent of this receptor: Only TCR beta chains were sequenced in this cohort, and the absence of alpha or paired-chain data limited detectable features. Immune exposure information for the cohort was limited to CMV serostatus. In vitro tests confirmed that three of the cytomegalovirus-associated TCR beta chains recognize cytomegalovirus antigens. The study listed 164 TCR beta chains as associated with cytomegalovirus. In both the original and validation cohorts, the classifier was reported to diagnose cytomegalovirus status with high specificity and sensitivity. A group of highly shared sequence variants was considered likely to be a technical artifact of the sequencing pipeline. Assigning TCR associations to individual alleles was difficult when HLA alleles, especially DR and DQ, strongly co-occurred. A later analysis reported that several top co-occurrence clusters appeared linked to parvovirus B19, influenza, CMV and Epstein-Barr virus. A further reported finding was that TCR beta sequences accurately predicted the HLA-A and HLA-B alleles for most subjects in the first cohort. The authors suggested that the approach could potentially be generalized to other disease states and immunological phenotypes. Most TCR sequences were seen in very few donors, while some public TCRs were found in many individuals. Because the 87-base-pair reads could not distinguish some IMGT-functional V segments, including TRBV6-2 and TRBV6-3, those segments were excluded. In a later analysis, HLA-associated TCR beta chains showed more clonal expansion and lower generation probabilities than non-associated chains that were equally common. In a later analysis, around 17,000 TCR beta sequences were associated with specific HLA alleles at a false discovery rate of 0.05. About 15 rarely observed V segments, including chromosome 9 orphons, were excluded from the earlier analysis of approximately 500 of the donors because counts were too low. V-gene and J-gene trimming of TCR beta chains was associated with a missense DCLRE1C variant in a later genetic analysis, and the association was replicated in an independent cohort. In a later analysis, TCR association rates were found to vary across HLA loci, with the most associated TCRs seen for DRB1 alleles and the fewest for HLA-C alleles. HLA typing was unavailable for some donors at each locus, so association tests used only the typed subset. An earlier analysis of approximately 500 of the donors showed that most TCR beta V segments appeared in productive rearrangements either about 87% or about 30% of the time, which broadly matched IMGT annotations. Roughly uniform sequencing depth across donors was assumed in presence/absence analyses, although this assumption may not hold. According to a later genetic analysis, donors in an Asian-associated ancestry cluster had fewer N-insertions in productive TCRs than the approximately 700-donor mean. Linkage disequilibrium might explain the correlated functional status among segregating V segments, but an unknown experimental factor could not be ruled out. A later analysis found that most CMV-associated TCR beta chains appeared HLA-restricted, with HLA associations seemingly driven largely by CMV exposure.

In total, 630 or so healthy bone marrow donors made up the cohort. At the time of sampling, all cohort members were nominally healthy, though unrecorded immune exposures were likely present. The donor was CMV seropositive and was included in the group of 300 or so seropositive cohort members. Every donor gave a peripheral blood sample, and the peripheral blood mononuclear cells from that sample were used for TCR beta sequencing. The Qiagen DNeasy Blood Extraction Kit was used to extract genomic DNA from the blood cell samples. The chain is encoded by TRBV15 joined to TRBJ2-6; the central 7 bases match TRBD2. Input material: PBMCs. This TCR came from an older woman in good health and CMV-seropositive. CDR3 sequence: CATSGRERSSGANVLTF. The sequenced DNA: TGTGCCACCTCCGGGCGGGAGCGGTCCTCTGGGGCCAACGTCCTGACTTTC.